What follows are 29 T cell receptor beta chains derived from one specimen sequenced in a study of Ad26.COV2.S vaccination and SARS-CoV-2 variants. Treatment specified: around 19 received Ad26.COV2.S at low or high dose, single or two shots; several received placebo; per-sample allocation not given. Collection of the samples took place on day 63 after the first injection of vaccine or placebo. Measured with immunoSEQ multiplex PCR; TCRdb has only the in-frame clones, and not every one. This repertoire shows hundreds of thousands of clones, about 91% found once; its top ten account for about 2.7%. The specimen was peripheral blood, collected in a trial of Ad26.COV2.S vaccine versus placebo. Receptors originate from a person aged 18-65 years who received the Ad26.COV2.S COVID-19 vaccine or a placebo.

This rearrangement joins TRBV6-5 to TRBJ1-2; TRBD1 matches 7 bases. The CDR3 has 14 amino acids. Per the germline V gene, CDR1 is MNHEY and CDR2 is SVGAGI. Unmatched junction bases numbered 8, after V lost 6 bases and J lost 4 bases. CDR3 bases: TGTGCCAGCAGACCCGGGACAGAGCTCTATGGCTACACCTTC. Its translation is CASRPGTELYGYTF.

V gene TRBV6-5 combines with J gene TRBJ2-7; a possible D gene is TRBD2 (6 bases). There are 11 residues in the CDR3. CDR1 is MNHEY, CDR2 SVGAGI, per germline. V was pared by 6 bases and J by 7 bases, with 10 bases between. The CDR3 DNA reads as TGTGCCAGCAGCGGGGACTTGGAGCAGTACTTC. Translation: CASSGDLEQYF.

The V call is TRBV7-3, the J call TRBJ1-6; D not certain. Germline V gene sequence: CDR1 SGHTA, CDR2 FQGTGA. Trimming left V 5 bases short and J 4 bases short, with 12 bases between. The CDR3 covers 15 residues. The CDR3 loop is CASSSQGTYNSPLHF. CDR3 sequence (DNA): TGTGCCAGCAGCAGCCAAGGAACTTATAATTCACCCCTCCACTTT.

The chain joins TRBV2 to TRBJ2-3; D is possibly TRBD1 (7 bases). Germline CDR1 is SNHLY and CDR2 is FYNNEI. The CDR3 has 16 amino acids. V lost 1 base and J lost 2, with 13 bases in between. The CDR3 DNA follows: TGTGCCAGCAGTGAAGTAGGGGGGACAGTCACAGATACGCAGTATTTT. This gives the protein CASSEVGGTVTDTQYF.

The rearrangement uses TRBV18 and TRBJ1-1; 8 bases fit TRBD1. This CDR3 has 16 amino acids. The J segment lost 3 bases and the V segment lost 2 bases, leaving 8 bases of the junction unmatched. CDR1 and CDR2 (germline): KGHSH, LQKENI. The CDR3 nucleotides read TGTGCCAGCTCACCAGAAATCGCAGGGGGCTACACTGAAGCTTTCTTT. This codes for CASSPEIAGGYTEAFF.

The chain has TRBV19 and TRBJ2-6; D may match TRBD1 or TRBD2 (6 bases each). V was trimmed by 2 bases and J by 0 bases, leaving 8 bases between them. Germline lookup yields CDR1 LNHDA and CDR2 SQIVND (reference sequence). The CDR3 totals 16 residues. CDR3 sequence (DNA): TGTGCCAGTAGTATAAGGGGGGCCTCTGGGGCCAACGTCCTGACTTTC. Protein sequence: CASSIRGASGANVLTF.

CDR3 residues: CASSLDGNTEAFF. CDR3 DNA: TGTGCCAGCAGTTTAGACGGGAACACTGAAGCTTTCTTT. The chain couples TRBV27 to TRBJ1-1, with D uncertain. The CDR3 spans 13 residues. Looked up from germline, CDR1 is MNHEY and CDR2 is SMNVEV (reference sequence). V was pared by 2 bases and J by 1 base, with 5 bases between.

DNA of the CDR3: TGTGCCAGCAGTGAAAATGGGGCCAGGGCCTCGAACACCGGGGAGCTGTTTTTT. Translating gives CASSENGARASNTGELFF. V and J are TRBV2 and TRBJ2-2; perhaps TRBD1 as D (5 bases). V shed 2 bases and J shed 0 bases, with 16 bases lying between them. The CDR3 spans 18 residues. CDR1 is SNHLY, CDR2 FYNNEI, per germline.

The CDR3 bases are TGCGCCAGCAGCTTGGGTCCCCGCACCACGAACACCGGGGAGCTGTTTTTT. It encodes CASSLGPRTTNTGELFF. This chain links TRBV5-1 with TRBJ2-2; D call uncertain. The V gene's germline CDR1 is SGHRS and CDR2 YFSETQ. V was cut by 0 bases and J by 0 bases, with 12 bases left in between. CDR3 length: 17 amino acids.

The chain has TRBV10-1 and TRBJ2-7; D possibly corresponds to TRBD1 (6 bases). Trimming shortened V by 7 bases and J by 1 base, and 11 bases separated the two germline ends. The CDR3 extends over 13 amino acids. From germline, CDR1 is WNHNN and CDR2 SYGVQD (reference sequence). The CDR3 nucleotides read TGCGCCAGCACTGGGGACAAGTCCTACGAGCAGTACGTC. This encodes CASTGDKSYEQYV.

J is TRBJ2-1 and V is TRBV19; no firm D call. Per the germline V gene, CDR1 is LNHDA and CDR2 is SQIVND (reference sequence). V was clipped by 6 bases and J by 0 bases, with 30 bases between them. CDR3 length: 21 amino acids. This chain's CDR3 is CASSESPVGILAPYSYNEQFF. The DNA of the CDR3 is TGTGCCAGTAGCGAATCCCCGGTTGGGATTCTTGCACCGTACTCCTACAATGAGCAGTTCTTC.

J is TRBJ1-3 and V is TRBV15; the D is unclear. CDR3 size: 18 residues. CDR1 and CDR2 from the germline V gene are LNHNV and YYDKDF (reference sequence). V was trimmed by 8 bases and J by 0 bases, leaving 23 bases between them. The CDR3 spells CATGRHVGFANSGNTIYF. CDR3 in DNA: TGTGCCACCGGGCGGCACGTAGGGTTCGCTAACTCTGGAAACACCATATATTTT. The full variable domain, in which reference TRBV15 and TRBJ1-3 provide the parts outside the CDR3, is DAMVIQNPRYQVTQFGKPVTLSCSQTLNHNVMYWYQQKSSQAPKLLFHYYDKDFNNEADTPDNFQSRRPNTSFCFLDIRSPGLGDTAMYLCATGRHVGFANSGNTIYFGEGSWLTVV.

The rearrangement uses TRBV28 and TRBJ1-4; 7 bases line up with TRBD1. This CDR3 region has 14 residues. Per the germline V gene, CDR1 is MDHEN and CDR2 is SYDVKM. The trim removed 6 bases at V and 8 bases at J, leaving 9 bases unmatched. CDR3 sequence reads: CASRPTGLGEKLFF. In DNA form, the CDR3 reads TGTGCCAGCAGGCCGACAGGGTTGGGAGAAAAACTGTTTTTT.

The V and J genes are TRBV9 and TRBJ1-6; TRBD1 matches at 7 bases. Germline V gene lookup returns CDR1 SGDLS and CDR2 YYNGEE. The V and J ends lost 4 bases and 11 bases, in that order; junction bases with no gene match: 6. The CDR3 sequence is 13 residues long. Here the CDR3 reads CASSLRGGPPLHF. For the CDR3, the DNA is TGTGCCAGCAGCCTCAGGGGGGGTCCACCCCTCCACTTT.

This sequence joins TRBV24-1 and TRBJ2-2; the D gene is possibly TRBD2 (7 bases). CDR1 and CDR2 from the germline V gene are KGHDR and SFDVKD. V lost 12 bases and J 2 bases, leaving 18 bases between the germline ends. The CDR3 spans 15 residues. In DNA form, the CDR3 reads TGTGCCGTGGGGGGGGCGATTTCTAACACCGGGGAGCTGTTTTTT. It encodes CAVGGAISNTGELFF.

This chain connects TRBV27 to TRBJ1-2; TRBD1 is a possible D gene (5 bases). There are 12 residues in the CDR3. V lost 10 bases to trimming and J lost 7 bases, with 16 bases between them. CDR1 is MNHEY and CDR2 is SMNVEV in the germline V gene (reference sequence). The CDR3 loop is CATSLTGLGYTF. The CDR3 region has the DNA TGTGCCACTTCCCTTACAGGCCTTGGCTACACCTTC.

Remarks on this clone: Other nucleotide sequences from this sample produce the same CDR3. The genes are TRBV5-1 and TRBJ1-1; D is ambiguous. The CDR3 has 14 residues. Deletions cut 0 bases from V and 1 base from J, with 7 bases between. The germline CDR1 and CDR2 sequences are SGHRS and YFSETQ. The CDR3 DNA is TGCGCCAGCAGCTTGGGACAACCGAACACTGAAGCTTTCTTT. It codes for CASSLGQPNTEAFF.

The chain couples TRBV11-2 to TRBJ2-1, with a possible D match to TRBD2 (6 bases). Trimming removed 8 bases at V and 8 bases at J, with 22 bases between. CDR1 SGHAT and CDR2 FQNNGV come from the germline V gene. This CDR3 comprises 15 residues. In DNA, the CDR3 is TGTGCCAGCTCCCCGGGTTGGGGGGATGGCTATGAGCAGTTCTTC. Protein product: CASSPGWGDGYEQFF.

This chain links TRBV10-3 with TRBJ1-1; 7 nucleotides line up with TRBD1. The CDR3 contains 12 residues. Per germline, CDR1 ENHRY and CDR2 SYGVKD. J was trimmed by 3 bases and V by 10 bases; bases with no gene match: 5. In DNA, the CDR3 is TGTGCCACCAGGGGGTGGGACACTGAAGCTTTCTTT. Its protein product is CATRGWDTEAFF.

In its sample, this clone was seen a few times. This chain joins TRBV2 and TRBJ1-1; unclear D gene. From germline, CDR1 is SNHLY and CDR2 FYNNEI. Trimming stripped 7 bases from V and 3 bases from J, with 9 bases between. The CDR3 contains 12 residues. The DNA of the CDR3 is TGTGCCAGCAATACGGCGGACACTGAAGCTTTCTTT. As protein: CASNTADTEAFF.

The chain uses TRBV9 and TRBJ1-1; D unresolved. Germline assignment: CDR1 SGDLS and CDR2 YYNGEE. The V end lost 0 bases, the J end lost 0 bases, and 12 bases lay between the germline ends. The CDR3 runs 16 residues. The CDR3 DNA follows: TGTGCCAGCAGCGTAGAGGCACACTTAATGAACACTGAAGCTTTCTTT. This sequence encodes CASSVEAHLMNTEAFF.

Comment on this clone: Other DNA sequences of this sample code for an identical CDR3. The rearrangement uses TRBV5-8 and TRBJ1-1, with unresolved D. CDR1 is SGHTS and CDR2 is YDEGEE in the germline V gene. V lost 2 bases, J lost 1 base, and 9 bases lay in between. The CDR3 is made up of 14 amino acids. CDR3 residues: CASSLMRGNTEAFF. The CDR3 region has the DNA TGTGCCAGCAGCTTAATGCGCGGGAACACTGAAGCTTTCTTT.

This clone was counted a few times. V gene TRBV3-1 (or the pseudogene TRBV3-2) combines with J gene TRBJ1-1; a possible D gene is TRBD1 (6 bases). In germline, CDR1 is LGHDT, CDR2 YNNKEL (reference sequence). Trimming pared 2 bases from V and 5 bases from J, leaving 18 bases between. The CDR3 is 16 residues long. The CDR3 region is CASSQLLLQGGTEAFF. As DNA, the CDR3 is TGTGCCAGCAGCCAACTTCTTCTACAGGGTGGTACTGAAGCTTTCTTT.

This clone occurred a few times. The V gene is TRBV19, the J gene TRBJ2-7, with 9 bases matching TRBD1. The CDR3 is made up of 14 amino acids. Losses at the gene ends were 6 bases for V and 2 bases for J; bases not matched to a gene: 5. The germline V gene has CDR1 LNHDA and CDR2 SQIVND (reference sequence). Here the CDR3 reads CASSGRDRAYEQYF. The CDR3, as DNA: TGTGCCAGTAGCGGTCGGGACAGGGCCTACGAGCAGTACTTC.

The chain links TRBV20-1 to TRBJ2-5; perhaps TRBD2 as D (5 bases). Germline loops: CDR1 DFQATT, CDR2 SNEGSKA (reference sequence). This CDR3 spans 11 amino acids. The ends were cut back, 6 bases at V and 5 bases at J, with 10 bases in the middle. The CDR3 region is CSAPTGETQYF. CDR3 coding DNA: TGCAGTGCCCCCACGGGGGAGACCCAGTACTTC.

The chain uses TRBV11-3 and TRBJ2-1; no clear D. Trimming stripped 2 bases from V and 8 bases from J, with 13 bases between. Germline loops: CDR1 SGHNT, CDR2 YENEEA. The CDR3 contains 14 residues. CDR3 sequence: CASSLRNLGHEQFF. CDR3 nucleotide sequence: TGTGCCAGCAGCTTACGGAACCTAGGGCATGAGCAGTTCTTC.

This chain links TRBV6-2 or TRBV6-3 with TRBJ2-7, with 11 bases fitting TRBD2. The CDR3 is made up of 14 amino acids. V lost 3 bases, J lost 4 bases, and 2 bases stayed unmatched. Germline V lookup: CDR1 MNHEY, CDR2 SVGEGT. The CDR3 protein is CASSYGTSGYEQYV. The CDR3 DNA is TGTGCCAGCAGTTATGGGACTAGCGGATACGAGCAGTACGTC.

This rearrangement joins TRBV5-1 to TRBJ1-1; D gene unclear. The CDR3 runs to 14 residues. Germline CDR1 is SGHRS and CDR2 is YFSETQ. Trimming shortened V by 7 bases and J by 1 base, and 14 bases separated the two germline ends. Here the CDR3 DNA reads TGCGCCAGCTGCTCAGTGGGTTCGAACACTGAAGCTTTCTTT. Protein product: CASCSVGSNTEAFF.

The chain couples TRBV19 to TRBJ2-3; TRBD1 matches at 7 bases. Losses at the gene ends were 7 bases for V and 1 base for J; bases not matched to a gene: 5. Germline CDR1 reads LNHDA; CDR2 reads SQIVND (reference sequence). The CDR3 is made up of 14 amino acids. This CDR3 is CASTIGQGTDTQYF. For the CDR3, the DNA is TGTGCCAGTACCATTGGACAGGGCACAGATACGCAGTATTTT.